This entry lists 27 T cell receptor beta chains sequenced from one sample in a study of spatial heterogeneity in lung cancer. Time point given: blood at routine non-recurrence follow-up after resection. TCRdb independently ran MiXCR on the 5' RACE reads; one entry per CDR3 protein. The sample has about 10,000 distinct CDR3 sequences, 23% seen once. Sequencing was performed on PBMCs, taken at follow-up. The receptors come from a female donor with early-stage non-small cell lung cancer.

This clonotype has only a few counts. V and J are TRBV7-2 and TRBJ2-7; D is ambiguous. This CDR3 contains 15 residues. Germline V gene lookup returns CDR1 SGHTA and CDR2 FQGNSA. Between the trimmed V and J ends, which lost 6 bases and 4 bases, there was a span of 19 bases. CDR3 bases: TGTGCCAGCAGTTCCCTTTTCAACCGGGTATACGAGCAGTACTTC. Amino acids: CASSSLFNRVYEQYF.

This clonotype rates as medium-sized. The gene calls are TRBV7-2 and TRBJ2-7; unclear D gene. In germline, CDR1 is SGHTA, CDR2 FQGNSA. CDR3 length equals 11 residues. Trimming removed 2 bases from V and 3 bases from J, with 2 bases in between. The CDR3 reads CASSLSYEQYF. The CDR3 DNA is TGTGCCAGCAGCTTAAGCTACGAGCAGTACTTC.

This chain links TRBV7-2 with TRBJ2-1; D is uncertain. Germline CDR1 SGHTA, CDR2 FQGNSA. The CDR3 runs 14 residues. The V gene lost 5 bases and the J gene lost 11 bases, with 19 bases spanning the gap. In DNA form, the CDR3 reads TGTGCCAGCAGCCTAGGAACGGCCAGCGCAAAGCAGTTCTTC. Amino acids: CASSLGTASAKQFF.

The rearrangement links TRBV28 to TRBJ1-4; TRBD1 aligns across 9 bases. CDR1 is MDHEN and CDR2 is SYDVKM in the germline V gene. This CDR3 comprises 16 residues. V trimming: 5 bases; J trimming: 7 bases; junction bases outside the gene matches: 11. Here the CDR3 DNA reads TGTGCCAGCAGTGGGATAGGTGGGACAGGGATTGAAAAACTGTTTTTT. This codes for CASSGIGGTGIEKLFF.

The V and J genes are TRBV4-3 and TRBJ2-7, with 13 bases fitting TRBD2. The CDR3 has 15 amino acids. The J segment lost 4 bases and the V segment lost 3 bases, leaving 3 bases of the junction unmatched. The germline V gene has CDR1 LGHNA and CDR2 YSLEER. The CDR3 DNA reads as TGCGCCAGCAGCCACGGACTAGCGGGAGCATACGAGCAGTACTTC. Translating it yields CASSHGLAGAYEQYF.

In its sample, this clonotype is large. The chain employs TRBV6-2 or TRBV6-3 and TRBJ2-2; a weak D match, TRBD2 (5 bases). The CDR3 is 14 amino acids. The V and J ends lost 4 bases and 6 bases respectively, with 12 bases between them. Germline V gene data show CDR1 as MNHEY and CDR2 as SVGEGT. CDR3 sequence: CASSSTSSSGELFF. Here the CDR3 DNA reads TGTGCCAGCAGTTCTACTAGTTCTTCCGGGGAGCTGTTTTTT.

This chain links TRBV29-1 with TRBJ2-1; 11 bases match TRBD2. V lost 8 bases to trimming and J lost 5 bases; unmatched junction nucleotides: 29. Germline V lookup: CDR1 SQVTM, CDR2 ANQGSEA. The CDR3 extends over 21 amino acids. In DNA, the CDR3 is TGCAGCTCCGCCGGGACGGGGAGAACATTGTGGGGACTAGCGGTCCACAATGAGCAGTTCTTC. It codes for CSSAGTGRTLWGLAVHNEQFF.

The chain has TRBV29-1 and TRBJ1-2; D is unclear. V lost 0 bases, J lost 0 bases, and 5 bases lay in between. Germline V CDR1 and CDR2: SQVTM, ANQGSEA. CDR3 size: 13 residues. The CDR3 DNA reads TGCAGCGTTGAAGAAGTAGCTAACTATGGCTACACCTTC. It translates to CSVEEVANYGYTF.

The chain combines TRBV15 with TRBJ2-2; D remains ambiguous. The CDR3 has 16 residues. Trimming cost V 0 bases and J 4 bases, with 12 bases left between them. CDR1 is LNHNV and CDR2 is YYDKDF in the germline V gene (reference sequence). The chain's CDR3 is CATSRDFGRITGELFF. The CDR3 DNA reads as TGTGCCACCAGCAGAGATTTTGGACGGATCACCGGGGAGCTGTTTTTT.

By share, this clonotype ranks as medium-sized. This sequence joins TRBV28 and TRBJ2-7; TRBD1 aligns across 7 bases. V shed 5 bases, J shed 0 bases, and the junction held 4 bases outside the gene matches. The CDR3 is 14 amino acids. Germline V gene data show CDR1 as MDHEN and CDR2 as SYDVKM. The CDR3 is CASSMTGPSYEQYF. CDR3 in DNA: TGTGCCAGCAGTATGACAGGGCCCTCCTACGAGCAGTACTTC. The entire variable domain, with the rest obtained from reference TRBV28 and TRBJ2-7, is as follows: DVKVTQSSRYLVKRTGEKVFLECVQDMDHENMFWYRQDPGLGLRLIYFSYDVKMKEKGDIPEGYSVSREKKERFSLILESASTNQTSMYLCASSMTGPSYEQYFGPGTRLTVT.

This clonotype is categorized as medium-sized. The rearrangement uses TRBV6-1 and TRBJ1-5; D uncertain. Trimming shortened V by 5 bases and J by 7 bases, and 18 bases separated the two germline ends. The CDR3 contains 15 residues. Germline CDR1 reads MNHNS; CDR2 reads SASEGT. The CDR3 loop reads CASSTAHGSWQPQHF. In DNA, the CDR3 is TGTGCCAGCAGTACGGCTCACGGGAGTTGGCAGCCCCAGCATTTT.

V is TRBV30 and J is TRBJ2-2, with 9 nucleotides matching TRBD2. With 0 bases clipped from V and 4 bases from J, the junction kept 3 bases outside the gene matches. This CDR3 spans 15 amino acids. Germline CDR1 and CDR2: GTSNPN and SVGIG (reference sequence). The CDR3 DNA sequence: TGTGCCTGGAGTGTACAGGGACTAGCCACCGGGGAGCTGTTTTTT. It yields the protein CAWSVQGLATGELFF.

The genes are TRBV4-2 and TRBJ2-3; weak D call: TRBD1 (5 bases). Germline V CDR1 and CDR2: LGHNA, YNFKEQ. The CDR3 spans 16 residues. V was clipped by 0 bases and J by 2 bases, with 12 bases between them. CDR3 in amino acids: CASSQDLAGFTDTQYF. CDR3 nucleotides: TGTGCCAGCAGCCAAGATCTTGCAGGGTTCACAGATACGCAGTATTTT.

This clonotype was observed a few times. This sequence joins TRBV12-3 or TRBV12-4 and TRBJ2-2; 8 bases match TRBD2. This CDR3 contains 15 residues. J gave up 4 bases and V 4 bases, and 5 bases lay outside the gene matches. The CDR3 nucleotides are TGTGCCAGCAGTTCAGCGGGAGCAGGCACCGGGGAGCTGTTTTTT. Protein sequence: CASSSAGAGTGELFF.

This clonotype appeared a few times. The V call is TRBV7-2, the J call TRBJ2-7, with unresolved D. V lost 2 bases and J 4 bases, leaving 18 bases between the germline ends. Germline V CDR1 and CDR2: SGHTA, FQGNSA. The CDR3 extends over 16 amino acids. CDR3: CASSLTSSPPLYEQYF. CDR3 in DNA: TGTGCCAGCAGCTTAACGTCAAGCCCTCCGCTGTACGAGCAGTACTTC.

The chain recombines TRBV7-2 with TRBJ1-1; no firm D call. Germline loops: CDR1 SGHTA, CDR2 FQGNSA. Trimming pared 1 base from V and 1 base from J, leaving 4 bases between. CDR3 length: 13 amino acids. The CDR3 bases are TGTGCCAGCAGCTTAGGAGAGAACACTGAAGCTTTCTTT. This sequence encodes CASSLGENTEAFF.

The rearrangement joins TRBV5-1 to TRBJ1-2, with 10 bases that match TRBD1. The CDR3 covers 17 residues. Germline assignment: CDR1 SGHRS and CDR2 YFSETQ. The trim removed 0 bases at V and 2 bases at J, leaving 7 bases unmatched. The CDR3 here is CASSLVTGTGDNYGYTF. The CDR3, as DNA: TGCGCCAGCAGCTTGGTAACCGGGACAGGGGACAACTATGGCTACACCTTC.

This clonotype was observed once. The gene calls are TRBV7-9 and TRBJ1-5, with a tentative D call TRBD1 (5 bases). The length of the CDR3 is 11 residues. V gave up 11 bases and J gave up 2 bases, with 7 bases separating them. Germline V gene sequence: CDR1 SEHNR, CDR2 FQNEAQ (reference sequence). This CDR3 reads CAGGGNQPQHF. The DNA for the CDR3 is TGTGCCGGAGGGGGCAATCAGCCCCAGCATTTT.

This clonotype has just a few counts. This chain connects TRBV6-6 to TRBJ2-5; 7 nucleotides line up with TRBD2. CDR1 MNHNY and CDR2 SVGAGI come from the germline V gene (reference sequence). V dropped 5 bases and J dropped 4; count of bases not matched to a gene: 7. The CDR3 sequence is 14 residues long. DNA for the CDR3: TGTGCCAGCAGTATTAGCGGGCACACAGAGACCCAGTACTTC. Translating it yields CASSISGHTETQYF.

The chain couples TRBV7-9 to TRBJ1-2; D is uncertain. There are 14 residues in the CDR3. The V end was cut by 2 bases, the J end by 2 bases, with 9 bases between. Germline V gene data show CDR1 as SEHNR and CDR2 as FQNEAQ (reference sequence). CDR3 DNA sequence: TGTGCCAGCAGCTTAACCGAGCCAAACTATGGCTACACCTTC. It translates to CASSLTEPNYGYTF. Variable domain in full (rest from reference TRBV7-9 and TRBJ1-2): DTGVSQNPRHKITKRGQNVTFRCDPISEHNRLYWYRQTLGQGPEFLTYFQNEAQLEKSRLLSDRFSAERPKGSFSTLEIQRTEQGDSAMYLCASSLTEPNYGYTFGSGTRLTVV.

The sample holds a few counts of this clonotype. V gene TRBV5-1 combines with J gene TRBJ2-2; tentatively, D is TRBD2 (5 bases). CDR3 length equals 14 residues. Per germline, CDR1 SGHRS and CDR2 YFSETQ. The V end was cut by 3 bases, the J end by 1 base, with 7 bases between. The chain's CDR3 is CASSSSGNTGELFF. The CDR3 region has the DNA TGCGCCAGCAGCTCCAGCGGGAACACCGGGGAGCTGTTTTTT.

This clonotype has only one observation. This chain uses TRBV29-1 with TRBJ2-5; D gene ambiguous. CDR1 is SQVTM, CDR2 ANQGSEA, per germline. The CDR3 has 13 amino acids. V gave up 3 bases and J gave up 4 bases, with 12 bases separating them. The CDR3 DNA sequence: TGCAGCGTTGATAGTCAGGTTGCAGAGACCCAGTACTTC. Residues: CSVDSQVAETQYF. Supplemented by reference TRBV29-1 and TRBJ2-5, the full variable domain reads SAVISQKPSRDICQRGTSLTIQCQVDSQVTMMFWYRQQPGQSLTLIATANQGSEATYESGFVIDKFPISRPNLTFSTLTVSNMSPEDSSIYLCSVDSQVAETQYFGPGTRLLVL.

This clonotype was seen a few times. V usage is TRBV9 and J usage is TRBJ2-1, with 9 bases lining up with TRBD2. The CDR3 length is 15 residues. Germline CDR1 is SGDLS and CDR2 is YYNGEE. V shed 1 base, J shed 5 bases, and the junction held 4 bases outside the gene matches. The CDR3 coding sequence is TGTGCCAGCAGCGTAAAGGCTAGCGGGGACAATGAGCAGTTCTTC. This sequence encodes CASSVKASGDNEQFF.

The V gene is TRBV20-1, the J gene TRBJ1-4; D unresolved. V was pared by 2 bases and J by 3 bases, with 16 bases between. This CDR3 is 16 amino acids long. Germline assignment: CDR1 DFQATT and CDR2 SNEGSKA (reference sequence). The chain's CDR3 is CSARTPWGGANEKLFF. In DNA, the CDR3 is TGCAGTGCTAGAACTCCCTGGGGTGGCGCTAATGAAAAACTGTTTTTT.

This clonotype is labeled as medium-sized. The V call is TRBV20-1, the J call TRBJ2-1, with 9 bases identical to TRBD2. CDR3 length: 14 residues. The germline V gene encodes CDR1 DFQATT and CDR2 SNEGSKA (reference sequence). V trimming: 5 bases; J trimming: 5 bases; junction bases outside the gene matches: 7. CDR3 DNA sequence: TGCAGTGCTTACGGGACTAGCAGTGACAATGAGCAGTTCTTC. Its protein product is CSAYGTSSDNEQFF.

This clonotype was observed a few times. This sequence joins TRBV7-6 and TRBJ2-5, with D maybe TRBD1 (5 bases). Germline CDR1 SGHVS, CDR2 FNYEAQ. The CDR3 length is 16 residues. V dropped 1 base and J dropped 3 bases, with 15 bases sitting between them. CDR3: CASSLGTGGRKETQYF. DNA of the CDR3: TGTGCCAGCAGCTTAGGAACAGGCGGACGTAAAGAGACCCAGTACTTC.

This clonotype was observed a few times. The chain has TRBV6-2 or TRBV6-3 and TRBJ1-3, with no clear D. Germline CDR1 and CDR2: MNHEY and SVGEGT. CDR3 length equals 14 residues. Deletions cut 8 bases from V and 3 bases from J, with 14 bases between. The CDR3 DNA reads as TGTGCCAGCGCCGGGCGGCAGCGTGGAAACACCATATATTTT. Amino acid sequence: CASAGRQRGNTIYF.